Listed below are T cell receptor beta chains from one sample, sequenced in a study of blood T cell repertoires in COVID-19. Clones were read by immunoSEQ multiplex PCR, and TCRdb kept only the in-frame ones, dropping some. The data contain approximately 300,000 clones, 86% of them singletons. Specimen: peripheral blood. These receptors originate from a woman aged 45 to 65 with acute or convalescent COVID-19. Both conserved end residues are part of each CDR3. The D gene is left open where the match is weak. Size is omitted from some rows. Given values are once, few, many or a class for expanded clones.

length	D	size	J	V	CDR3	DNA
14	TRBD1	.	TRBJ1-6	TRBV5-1	CASSPRTGYSPLHF	TGCGCCAGCAGTCCTAGGACAGGGTACTCACCCCTCCACTTT
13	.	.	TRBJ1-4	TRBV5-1	CASSLEPDEKLFF	TGCGCCAGCAGCTTGGAACCAGATGAAAAACTGTTTTTT
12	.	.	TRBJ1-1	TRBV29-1	CSVVSTSTEAFF	TGCAGCGTTGTATCGACATCAACTGAAGCTTTCTTT
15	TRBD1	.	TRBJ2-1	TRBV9	CASSPGGKSYNEQFF	TGTGCCAGCAGCCCAGGGGGAAAGTCCTACAATGAGCAGTTCTTC
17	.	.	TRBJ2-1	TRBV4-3	CASSQSGRRWGYNEQFF	TGCGCCAGCAGCCAATCTGGGCGGAGGTGGGGCTACAATGAGCAGTTCTTC
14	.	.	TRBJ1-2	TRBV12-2	CASRSKGAPYGYTF	TGTGCAAGTCGCTCGAAGGGGGCTCCCTATGGCTACACCTTC
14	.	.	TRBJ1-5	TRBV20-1	CSASEGGGNQPQHF	TGCAGTGCTAGTGAGGGGGGAGGCAATCAGCCCCAGCATTTT
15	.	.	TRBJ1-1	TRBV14	CASSKHQGMNTEAFF	TGTGCCAGCAGCAAACACCAGGGTATGAACACTGAAGCTTTCTTT
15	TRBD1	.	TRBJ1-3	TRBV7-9	CASSLGGTGGNTIYF	TGTGCCAGCAGCTTAGGCGGGACAGGGGGAAACACCATATATTTT
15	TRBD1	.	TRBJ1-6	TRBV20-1	CSASQFDRAGSPLHF	TGCAGTGCTAGTCAATTCGACAGGGCGGGTTCACCCCTCCACTTT
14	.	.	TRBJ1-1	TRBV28	CASSWDTANTEAFF	TGTGCCAGCAGTTGGGACACAGCGAACACTGAAGCTTTCTTT
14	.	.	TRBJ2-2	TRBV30	CAWSDRVGTGELFF	TGTGCCTGGAGTGACAGGGTGGGAACCGGGGAGCTGTTTTTT
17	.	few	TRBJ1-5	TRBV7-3	CASSPFLRLRSNQPQHF	TGTGCCAGCAGCCCGTTCTTGAGATTGCGGAGCAATCAGCCCCAGCATTTT
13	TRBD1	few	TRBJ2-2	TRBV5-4	CASNGQGIGELFF	TGTGCCAGCAATGGACAGGGCATCGGGGAGCTGTTTTTT